Sequencing of this T cell receptor beta chain was carried out in a study of CD8+ T cells in alopecia areata. For about 5 patients, CD4+ cells were sorted into CD25+CD127- cells. In each case, RNA was isolated and then reverse transcribed into cDNA as the sequencing template. The method was immunoSEQ multiplex PCR; TCRdb's version includes in-frame clones alone and lacks a portion of them. The repertoire consists of more than 11,000 clones, with around three fifths occurring once and the leading ten covering nearly 4%. In regard to this clone: What it recognizes is unknown.

Broader study findings: Unlike in mice, where it was clearer, TCR sharing across patients was less clear, possibly HLA-related. Sequencing of scalp samples also captures resident alphabeta T cells of normal skin. Lesional scalp, especially alopecia totalis/universalis, showed higher clonality than normal scalp.

The CDR3 loop spans 15 amino acids. CDR1 and CDR2 from the germline V gene are SGHAT and FQNNGV. The V gene end was trimmed by 5 bases and the J gene end by 7 bases; junction bases not matched to a gene: 8. This TCR was recovered from a human donor with alopecia areata. The rearrangement uses TRBV11-2 and TRBJ2-7; 13 bases agree with TRBD2. Sequencing was carried out using CD4+ Tregs sorted from blood. In nucleotides, the CDR3 is TGTGCCAGCAGCCTTGGACTAGCGGGAGCTCGGGAGCAGTACTTC. The encoded protein is CASSLGLAGAREQYF. The variable domain in full, with the rest retrieved from reference TRBV11-2 and TRBJ2-7, is EAGVAQSPRYKIIEKRQSVAFWCNPISGHATLYWYQQILGQGPKLLIQFQNNGVVDDSQLPKDRFSAERLKGVDSTLKIQPAKLEDSAVYLCASSLGLAGAREQYFGPGTRLTVT.